Here is one T cell receptor (beta chain) with its context. The antigen remains unidentified. The treatment here: roughly ten-day PBMC culture with coronavirus spike peptide pools or control peptides (ViraFEST assay). T cells were expanded with peptide pools, and expanded clonotypes were identified by TCR sequencing. Once obtained from cultured CD4+ T cells, the DNA was sequenced using the Oncomine TCR Beta short-read assay. TCRdb used MiXCR to reprocess the PCR reads, holding one entry per CDR3 protein. The sample carries approximately 10,000 distinct CDR3 sequences, about 50% recorded once. The V and J ends lost 0 bases and 4 bases respectively, with 12 bases between them. The CDR3 is 15 amino acids. From germline, CDR1 is SGHRS and CDR2 YFSETQ. This sample is drawn from a study of vaccination and CD4 T cells after COVID-19. On the study more broadly: Median draw time for post-COVID samples was approximately 94 days post-diagnosis (range 35 to 161).

Input material: CD4+ T cells from blood, cultured in vitro. This clonotype was obtained from a human donor who had recovered from COVID-19. This chain connects TRBV5-1 to TRBJ2-3; a weak D match, TRBD1 (5 bases). This CDR3 reads CASSLGDRDPDTQYF. As DNA, the CDR3 is TGCGCCAGCAGCTTGGGAGACAGAGATCCAGATACGCAGTATTTT.